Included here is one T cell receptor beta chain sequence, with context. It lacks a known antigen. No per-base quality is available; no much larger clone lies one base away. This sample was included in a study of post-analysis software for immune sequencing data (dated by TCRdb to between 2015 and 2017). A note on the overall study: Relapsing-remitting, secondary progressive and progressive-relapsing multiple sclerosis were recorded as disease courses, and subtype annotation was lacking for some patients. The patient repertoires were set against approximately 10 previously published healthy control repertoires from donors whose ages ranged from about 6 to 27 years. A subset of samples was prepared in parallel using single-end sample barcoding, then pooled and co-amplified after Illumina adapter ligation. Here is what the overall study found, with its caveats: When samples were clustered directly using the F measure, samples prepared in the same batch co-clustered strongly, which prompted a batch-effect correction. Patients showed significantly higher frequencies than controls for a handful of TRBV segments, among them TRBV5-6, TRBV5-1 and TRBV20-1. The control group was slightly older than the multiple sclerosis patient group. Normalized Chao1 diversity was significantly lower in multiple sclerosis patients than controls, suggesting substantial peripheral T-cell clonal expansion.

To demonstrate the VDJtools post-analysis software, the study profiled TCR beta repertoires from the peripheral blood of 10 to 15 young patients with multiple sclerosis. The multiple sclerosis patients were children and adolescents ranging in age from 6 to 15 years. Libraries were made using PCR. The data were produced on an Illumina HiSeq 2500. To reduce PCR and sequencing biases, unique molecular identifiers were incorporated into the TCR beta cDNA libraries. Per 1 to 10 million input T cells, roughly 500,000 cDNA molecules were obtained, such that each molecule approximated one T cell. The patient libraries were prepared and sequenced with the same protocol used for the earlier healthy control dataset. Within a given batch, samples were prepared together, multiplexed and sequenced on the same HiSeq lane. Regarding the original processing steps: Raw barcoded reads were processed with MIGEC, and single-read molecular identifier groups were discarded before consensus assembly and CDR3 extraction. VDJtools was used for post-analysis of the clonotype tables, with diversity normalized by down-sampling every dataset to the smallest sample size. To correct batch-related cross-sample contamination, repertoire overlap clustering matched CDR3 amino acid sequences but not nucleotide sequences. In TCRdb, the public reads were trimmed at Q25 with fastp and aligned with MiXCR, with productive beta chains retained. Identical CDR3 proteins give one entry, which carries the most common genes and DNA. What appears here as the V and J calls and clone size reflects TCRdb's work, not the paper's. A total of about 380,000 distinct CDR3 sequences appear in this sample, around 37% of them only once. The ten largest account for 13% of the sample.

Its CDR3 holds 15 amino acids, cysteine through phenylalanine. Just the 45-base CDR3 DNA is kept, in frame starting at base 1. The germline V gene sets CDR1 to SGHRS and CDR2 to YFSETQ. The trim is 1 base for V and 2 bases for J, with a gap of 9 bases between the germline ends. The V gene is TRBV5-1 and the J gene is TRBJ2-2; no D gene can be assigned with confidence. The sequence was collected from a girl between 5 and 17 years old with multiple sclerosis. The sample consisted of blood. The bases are TGCGCCAGCAGCTTGCCGGCCGATAACACCGGGGAGCTGTTTTTT. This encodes CASSLPADNTGELFF.